This entry lists 9 T cell receptor beta chains sequenced from one sample in a study of T-cell reconstitution after alpha-beta-depleted transplantation in children. The TCRbeta library was prepared with unique molecular identifiers. TCRdb reprocessed the PCR reads with MiXCR, giving one entry per CDR3 protein. Among fewer than 20,000 distinct CDR3 sequences listed, approximately 5.3% were seen once. The sample was PBMCs, taken before TCRalphabeta/CD19-depleted stem cell transplant. All receptors come from a boy between 10 and 17 years old with acute lymphoblastic leukemia, due to receive a stem cell transplant.

This clonotype was seen ten or more times. V gene TRBV5-8 combines with J gene TRBJ2-1; D may be TRBD1 or TRBD2 (5 bases each). Trimming stripped 3 bases from V and 9 bases from J, with 16 bases between. The germline V gene has CDR1 SGHTS and CDR2 YDEGEE. The CDR3 has 14 residues. CDR3 DNA sequence: TGTGCCAGCAGCTCTACCGGGACGAGGGGTGAGCAGTTCTTC. The encoded protein is CASSSTGTRGEQFF.

The table lists this clonotype with a few counts. The rearrangement links TRBV4-3 to TRBJ2-7; the match to TRBD2 covers 9 bases. CDR3 size: 15 residues. Germline assignment: CDR1 LGHNA and CDR2 YSLEER. The V segment lost 3 bases and the J segment 3 bases; nucleotides outside the gene matches: 6. In DNA form, the CDR3 reads TGCGCCAGCAGCCAGACTAGCGGAGGACGCTACGAGCAGTACTTC. Its protein is CASSQTSGGRYEQYF.

This clonotype was recorded a few times. This chain uses TRBV7-2 with TRBJ2-7; TRBD2 agrees at 7 bases. V shed 3 bases and J 0 bases; nucleotides not matched to a gene: 2. Germline lookup yields CDR1 SGHTA and CDR2 FQGNSA. CDR3 length: 14 residues. The CDR3: CASSLGLTSYEQYF. CDR3 DNA: TGTGCCAGCAGCTTGGGACTAACCTCCTACGAGCAGTACTTC.

This clonotype was seen ten or more times. CDR3 sequence (DNA): TGTGCCAGCAGTCTGACAGGGGCCACCGGGGAGCTGTTTTTT. It specifies CASSLTGATGELFF. The chain links TRBV7-7 to TRBJ2-2; 8 nucleotides align to TRBD1. This CDR3 has 14 amino acids. Germline V gene sequence: CDR1 SSHAT, CDR2 FNYEAQ (reference sequence). After removal of 6 bases from V and 4 bases from J, the junction contained 4 bases not matched to a gene.

CDR3 amino acids: CASSRGQRSGELFF. The CDR3 nucleotides are TGTGCCAGCAGCCGGGGACAGCGCAGCGGGGAGCTGTTTTTT. The chain joins TRBV5-5 to TRBJ2-2, with 7 bases identical to TRBD1. The CDR3 runs 14 residues. Germline loops: CDR1 SGHKS, CDR2 YYEKEE (reference sequence). V shed 4 bases, J shed 7 bases, and the junction held 7 bases outside the gene matches.

This clonotype appeared many times. This chain links TRBV3-1 with TRBJ1-2; 8 positions agree with TRBD1. The CDR3 extends over 16 amino acids. Germline lookup yields CDR1 LGHDT and CDR2 YNNKEL (reference sequence). V lost 4 bases, J lost 4 bases, and 11 bases stayed unmatched. The CDR3 region has the DNA TGTGCCAGCAGCCGAGACTCGACAGGGGCGCGCTATGGCTACACCTTC. It is translated as CASSRDSTGARYGYTF.

This clonotype was detected many times. This CDR3 is CASSVYSHGDTGELFF. The CDR3 DNA follows: TGTGCCAGCAGCGTATATTCCCACGGGGACACCGGGGAGCTGTTTTTT. The chain has TRBV9 and TRBJ2-2; a possible D gene is TRBD2 (5 bases). Germline values: CDR1 SGDLS, CDR2 YYNGEE. Trimming took off 1 base at V and 3 bases at J, with 13 bases between the two ends. The CDR3 loop spans 16 amino acids.

The table lists this clonotype with many counts. The V call is TRBV18, the J call TRBJ2-3; 13 bases map to TRBD2. V was clipped by 8 bases and J by 2 bases; unmatched bases: 10. There are 17 residues in the CDR3. Germline V gene data show CDR1 as KGHSH and CDR2 as LQKENI. CDR3 residues: CASPRTSGSWVTDTQYF. In DNA form, the CDR3 reads TGTGCCAGCCCCCGGACTAGCGGGAGTTGGGTCACAGATACGCAGTATTTT.

By share, this clonotype counts as medium-sized. The chain carries TRBV9 and TRBJ2-1; 8 nucleotides line up with TRBD2. The germline gives CDR1 SGDLS, CDR2 YYNGEE. The V and J ends lost 7 bases and 4 bases, in that order; junction bases with no gene match: 16. CDR3 length: 17 residues. In DNA, the CDR3 is TGTGCCAGCTCGGCGGAGGGGGTAGCGGGAATGTACAATGAGCAGTTCTTC. Its translation: CASSAEGVAGMYNEQFF.